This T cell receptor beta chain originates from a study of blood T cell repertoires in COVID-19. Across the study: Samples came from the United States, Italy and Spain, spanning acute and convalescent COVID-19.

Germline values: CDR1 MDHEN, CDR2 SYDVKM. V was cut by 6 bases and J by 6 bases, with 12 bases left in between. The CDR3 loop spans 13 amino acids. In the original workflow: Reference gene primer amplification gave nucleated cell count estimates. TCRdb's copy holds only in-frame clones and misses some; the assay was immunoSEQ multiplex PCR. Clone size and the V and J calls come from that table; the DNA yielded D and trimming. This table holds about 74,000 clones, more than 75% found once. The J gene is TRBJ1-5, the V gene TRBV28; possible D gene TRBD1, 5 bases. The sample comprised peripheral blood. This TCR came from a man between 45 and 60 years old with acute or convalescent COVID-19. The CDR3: CASSLGAVQPQHF. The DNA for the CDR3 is TGTGCCAGCAGCCTAGGGGCGGTTCAGCCCCAGCATTTT.